The T cell receptor (beta chain) described here comes from a study of cytomegalovirus exposure and HLA in healthy donors. Findings and limits, study-wide: Upon later analysis, TCR association rates were observed to vary by HLA locus, being highest for DRB1 and lowest for HLA-C.

The CDR3 runs to 16 residues. Germline lookup yields CDR1 SGDLS and CDR2 YYNGEE. V lost 4 bases to trimming and J lost 0 bases; unmatched junction nucleotides: 2. The PCR used 60 Vbeta and 13 Jbeta primers. Original handling: Approximately 12 million of 80 million to 85 million unique TCR beta chains were shared, per a later count. Measured with immunoSEQ multiplex PCR; TCRdb has only the in-frame clones, and not every one. Clone size and the V and J calls come from that table; the DNA yielded D and trimming. In the table there are fewer than 110,000 clones, around 76% of which are singletons. Note on this clone: Its antigen remains unidentified.

The sequence was collected from a man aged 18-30 years in good health and CMV-seronegative. The sequenced sample was PBMCs. The J gene is TRBJ2-1, the V gene TRBV9, with 12 bases lining up with TRBD2. CDR3 in amino acids: CASSLTSGGSYNEQFF. As DNA, the CDR3 is TGTGCCAGCAGCCTGACTAGCGGGGGCTCCTACAATGAGCAGTTCTTC.